One and the same sample provided the 13 T cell receptor beta chains below, sequenced in a study of blood T cell repertoires in COVID-19. Profiling relied on immunoSEQ multiplex PCR, and the TCRdb table lists in-frame clones only, not all of them. The table has over 80,000 clones, roughly 80% seen once. Sequencing was done on a sample of peripheral blood. These receptors all come from a woman aged 65 to 85 with acute or convalescent COVID-19.

The chain combines TRBV19 with TRBJ1-2; no clear D. V lost 3 bases and J 10 bases, leaving 18 bases between the germline ends. There are 14 residues in the CDR3. Germline-derived CDR1 and CDR2 are LNHDA and SQIVND (reference sequence). The CDR3 DNA is TGTGCCAGTAGTATTTCCGGGGATGGATACGCCTACACCTTC. This sequence encodes CASSISGDGYAYTF.

The chain carries TRBV6-5 and TRBJ2-3; 8 nucleotides agree with TRBD2. This CDR3 is built from 16 residues. In germline, CDR1 is MNHEY, CDR2 SVGAGI. Trimming cost V 2 bases and J 2 bases; bases outside gene matches: 6. CDR3 coding DNA: TGTGCCAGCAGTTACCGGGTAGCGGGATACACAGATACGCAGTATTTT. Translation: CASSYRVAGYTDTQYF.

This sequence joins TRBV24-1 and TRBJ2-3; D gene unclear. CDR1 is KGHDR, CDR2 SFDVKD, per germline. V lost 9 bases and J 2 bases, leaving 11 bases between the germline ends. The CDR3 extends over 13 amino acids. Written as DNA, the CDR3 is TGTGCCACCGGTCAGGCCGACACAGATACGCAGTATTTT. It codes for CATGQADTDTQYF.

This rearrangement joins TRBV29-1 to TRBJ2-1; 15 positions match TRBD2. V trimming: 6 bases; J trimming: 9 bases; junction bases outside the gene matches: 9. This CDR3 has 15 amino acids. Looked up from germline, CDR1 is SQVTM and CDR2 is ANQGSEA. CDR3 in DNA: TGCAGCGTAGAGAGGGGACTAGCGGGAGGAGGTGAGCAGTTCTTC. Amino acid sequence: CSVERGLAGGGEQFF.

The CDR3 here is CSSRLAGGPIVNEQFF. CDR3 bases: TGCAGCTCGCGACTAGCGGGAGGGCCAATTGTCAATGAGCAGTTCTTC. The chain recombines TRBV29-1 with TRBJ2-1; 14 positions agree with TRBD2. The CDR3 covers 16 residues. The V gene end was trimmed by 8 bases and the J gene end by 6 bases; junction bases not matched to a gene: 12. Germline V lookup: CDR1 SQVTM, CDR2 ANQGSEA.

The CDR3 DNA reads as TGTGCCAGCAGCTTGGGGTTGGCCATGAACACTGAAGCTTTCTTT. Amino acid sequence: CASSLGLAMNTEAFF. The chain has TRBV5-4 and TRBJ1-1; D call uncertain. The length of the CDR3 is 15 residues. Deletions cut 0 bases from V and 0 bases from J, with 9 bases between. CDR1 SGHNT and CDR2 YYREEE come from the germline V gene (reference sequence).

This clone has a single count. CDR3 coding DNA: TGCGCCAGCAGCCAAGATCCAGCAGGGGGCATCACTGAAGCTTTCTTT. Translation gives CASSQDPAGGITEAFF. This chain joins TRBV4-3 and TRBJ1-1; 8 bases match TRBD1. The CDR3 contains 16 residues. Germline trimming cut 0 bases from V and 4 bases from J; bases unmatched to any gene: 7. Germline CDR1 reads LGHNA; CDR2 reads YSLEER.

The chain carries TRBV10-3 and TRBJ1-1; D perhaps matches TRBD1 (6 bases). Trimming stripped 10 bases from V and 4 bases from J, with 16 bases between. The CDR3 is made up of 13 amino acids. CDR1 is ENHRY, CDR2 SYGVKD, per germline. This chain's CDR3 is CATTRQAGTEAFF. As DNA, the CDR3 is TGTGCCACCACCCGACAGGCCGGCACTGAAGCTTTCTTT.

This chain links TRBV5-5 with TRBJ1-2; a weak D match, TRBD1 (6 bases). The CDR3 covers 14 residues. From germline, CDR1 is SGHKS and CDR2 YYEKEE (reference sequence). Trimming removed 4 bases at V and 7 bases at J, with 17 bases between. The CDR3 DNA is TGTGCCAGCAGCCCCGTAACAGGGAGAGGTGGCTACACCTTC. Its protein is CASSPVTGRGGYTF.

The chain joins TRBV5-6 to TRBJ2-2, with TRBD2 as a possible D gene (6 bases). Per the germline V gene, CDR1 is SGHDT and CDR2 is YYEEEE. The ends were cut back, 4 bases at V and 5 bases at J, with 18 bases in the middle. The CDR3 runs to 16 residues. DNA for the CDR3: TGTGCCAGCAGCGATCCTGACGGGAGTTATACCGGGGAGCTGTTTTTT. This sequence encodes CASSDPDGSYTGELFF.

The chain combines TRBV19 with TRBJ1-5, with a weak D call TRBD1 (5 bases). This CDR3 contains 15 residues. V was trimmed by 3 bases and J by 2 bases, leaving 11 bases between them. The germline V gene encodes CDR1 LNHDA and CDR2 SQIVND (reference sequence). The CDR3 reads CASSIMGQGNQPQHF. Written as DNA, the CDR3 is TGTGCCAGTAGTATTATGGGGCAAGGCAATCAGCCCCAGCATTTT.

This rearrangement joins TRBV2 to TRBJ1-4, with a weak D call TRBD1 (5 bases). The CDR3 length is 14 residues. CDR1 and CDR2 from the germline V gene are SNHLY and FYNNEI. Trimming cost V 8 bases and J 3 bases, with 13 bases left between them. This chain's CDR3 is CASGRGIANEKLFF. The CDR3 DNA sequence: TGTGCCAGCGGGCGGGGGATTGCTAATGAAAAACTGTTTTTT.

This clone appeared once. This chain uses TRBV4-2 with TRBJ2-3, with D perhaps TRBD2 (5 bases). This CDR3 is built from 13 residues. V was clipped by 0 bases and J by 11 bases, with 12 bases between them. Looked up from germline, CDR1 is LGHNA and CDR2 is YNFKEQ. CDR3 region: CASSQEVGRGQYF. The CDR3 region has the DNA TGTGCCAGCAGCCAAGAGGTAGGCCGGGGGCAGTATTTT.